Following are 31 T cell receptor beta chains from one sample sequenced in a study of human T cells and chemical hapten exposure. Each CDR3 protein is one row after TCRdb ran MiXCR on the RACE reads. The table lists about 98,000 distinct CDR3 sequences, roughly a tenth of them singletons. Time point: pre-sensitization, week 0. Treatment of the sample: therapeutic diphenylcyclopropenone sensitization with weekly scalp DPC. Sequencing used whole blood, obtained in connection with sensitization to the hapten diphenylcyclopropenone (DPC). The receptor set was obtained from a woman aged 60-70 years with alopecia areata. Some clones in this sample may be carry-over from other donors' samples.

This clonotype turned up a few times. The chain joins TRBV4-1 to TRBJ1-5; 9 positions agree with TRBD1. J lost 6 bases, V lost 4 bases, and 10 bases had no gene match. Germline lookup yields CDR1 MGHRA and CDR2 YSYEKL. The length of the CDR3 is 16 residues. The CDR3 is CASSPLGQGEGQPQHF. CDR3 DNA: TGCGCCAGCAGCCCGTTGGGACAGGGAGAGGGTCAGCCCCAGCATTTT.

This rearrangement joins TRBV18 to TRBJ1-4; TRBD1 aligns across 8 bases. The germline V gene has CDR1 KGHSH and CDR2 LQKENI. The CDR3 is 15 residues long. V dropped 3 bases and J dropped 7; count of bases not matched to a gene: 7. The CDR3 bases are TGTGCCAGCTCACCTACGGACAGGGTTGGTGAAAAACTGTTTTTT. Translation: CASSPTDRVGEKLFF.

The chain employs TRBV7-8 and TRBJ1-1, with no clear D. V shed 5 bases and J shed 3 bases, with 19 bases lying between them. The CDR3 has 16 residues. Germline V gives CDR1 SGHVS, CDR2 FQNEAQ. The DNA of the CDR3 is TGTGCCAGCAGCCTAGGACCCCAGACTGGGTACACTGAAGCTTTCTTT. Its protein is CASSLGPQTGYTEAFF.

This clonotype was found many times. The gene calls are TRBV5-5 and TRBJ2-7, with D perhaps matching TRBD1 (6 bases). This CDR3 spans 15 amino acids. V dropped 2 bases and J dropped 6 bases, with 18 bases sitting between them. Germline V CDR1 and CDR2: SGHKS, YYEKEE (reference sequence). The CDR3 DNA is TGTGCCAGCAGCTTCTTACAGGGACGAACCGGCGAGCAGTACTTC. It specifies CASSFLQGRTGEQYF.

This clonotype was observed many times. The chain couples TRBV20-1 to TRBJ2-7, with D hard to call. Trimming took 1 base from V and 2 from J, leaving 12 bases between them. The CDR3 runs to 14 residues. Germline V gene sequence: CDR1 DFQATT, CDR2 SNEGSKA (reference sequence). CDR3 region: CSARVGSRTYEQYF. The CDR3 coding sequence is TGCAGTGCTAGAGTTGGTAGCCGGACCTACGAGCAGTACTTC.

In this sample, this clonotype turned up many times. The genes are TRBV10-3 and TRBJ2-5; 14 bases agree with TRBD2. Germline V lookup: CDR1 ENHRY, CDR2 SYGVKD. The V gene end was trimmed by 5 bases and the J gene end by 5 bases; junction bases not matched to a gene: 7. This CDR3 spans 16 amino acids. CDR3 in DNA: TGTGCCATCAGTACGGGACTAGCGGGGGCCCCGGAGACCCAGTACTTC. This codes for CAISTGLAGAPETQYF.

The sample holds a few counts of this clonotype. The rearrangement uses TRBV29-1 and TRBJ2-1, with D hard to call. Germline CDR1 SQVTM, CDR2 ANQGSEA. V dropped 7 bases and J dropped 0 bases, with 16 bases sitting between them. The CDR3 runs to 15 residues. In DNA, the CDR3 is TGCAGCGGCCGTTTGCGGCCAAGCTCCTACAATGAGCAGTTCTTC. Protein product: CSGRLRPSSYNEQFF.

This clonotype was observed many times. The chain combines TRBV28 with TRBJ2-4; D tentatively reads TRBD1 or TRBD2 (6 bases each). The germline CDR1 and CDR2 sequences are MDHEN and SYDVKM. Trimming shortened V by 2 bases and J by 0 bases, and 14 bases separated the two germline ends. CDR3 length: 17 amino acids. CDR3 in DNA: TGTGCCAGCAGTTTAGTCGGGGGCGGATTAGCCAAAAACATTCAGTACTTC. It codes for CASSLVGGGLAKNIQYF.

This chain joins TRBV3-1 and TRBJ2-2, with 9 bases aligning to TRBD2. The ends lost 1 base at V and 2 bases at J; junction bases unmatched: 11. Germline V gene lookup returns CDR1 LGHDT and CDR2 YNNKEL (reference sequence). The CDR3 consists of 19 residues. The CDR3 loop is CASSQVLVLSGGNTGELFF. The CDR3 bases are TGTGCCAGCAGCCAAGTCCTTGTGCTTAGCGGGGGTAACACCGGGGAGCTGTTTTTT.

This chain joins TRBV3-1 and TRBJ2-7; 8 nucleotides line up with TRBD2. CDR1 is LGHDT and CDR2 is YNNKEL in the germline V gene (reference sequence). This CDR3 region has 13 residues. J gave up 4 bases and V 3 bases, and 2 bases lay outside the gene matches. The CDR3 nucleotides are TGTGCCAGCAGCCAGCGGGGGGCTTACGAGCAGTACTTC. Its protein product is CASSQRGAYEQYF.

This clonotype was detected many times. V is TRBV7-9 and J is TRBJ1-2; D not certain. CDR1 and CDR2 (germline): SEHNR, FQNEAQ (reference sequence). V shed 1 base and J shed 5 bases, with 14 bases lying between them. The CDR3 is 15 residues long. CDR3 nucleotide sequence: TGTGCCAGCAGCTTAGAGGGATCAAAGACGTATGGCTACACCTTC. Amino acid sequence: CASSLEGSKTYGYTF.

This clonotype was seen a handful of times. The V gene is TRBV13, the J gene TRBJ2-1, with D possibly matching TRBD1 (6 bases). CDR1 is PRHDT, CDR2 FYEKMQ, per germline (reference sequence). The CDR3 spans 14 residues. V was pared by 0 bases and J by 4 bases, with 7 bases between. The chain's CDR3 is CASSLGGQYNEQFF. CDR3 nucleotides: TGTGCCAGCAGCTTAGGCGGACAGTACAATGAGCAGTTCTTC. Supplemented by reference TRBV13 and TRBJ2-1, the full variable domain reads AAGVIQSPRHLIKEKRETATLKCYPIPRHDTVYWYQQGPGQDPQFLISFYEKMQSDKGSIPDRFSAQQFSDYHSELNMSSLELGDSALYFCASSLGGQYNEQFFGPGTRLTVL.

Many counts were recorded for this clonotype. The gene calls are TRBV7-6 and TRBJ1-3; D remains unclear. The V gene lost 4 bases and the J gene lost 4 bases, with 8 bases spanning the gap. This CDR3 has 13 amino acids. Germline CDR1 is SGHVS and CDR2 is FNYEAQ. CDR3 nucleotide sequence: TGTGCCAGCAGCTCTTCGGGAGGAAACACCATATATTTT. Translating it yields CASSSSGGNTIYF. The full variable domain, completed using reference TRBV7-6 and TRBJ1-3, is GAGVSQSPRYKVTKRGQDVALRCDPISGHVSLYWYRQALGQGPEFLTYFNYEAQQDKSGLPNDRFSAERPEGSISTLTIQRTEQRDSAMYRCASSSSGGNTIYFGEGSWLTVV.

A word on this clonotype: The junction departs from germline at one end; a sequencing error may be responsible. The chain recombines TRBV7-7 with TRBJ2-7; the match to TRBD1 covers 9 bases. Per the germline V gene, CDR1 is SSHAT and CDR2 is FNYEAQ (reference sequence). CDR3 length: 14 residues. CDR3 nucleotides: TGTGCTAGCAGTCCCGGGACAGGGTCGGGCGAGCAGTACTTC. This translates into CASSPGTGSGEQYF.

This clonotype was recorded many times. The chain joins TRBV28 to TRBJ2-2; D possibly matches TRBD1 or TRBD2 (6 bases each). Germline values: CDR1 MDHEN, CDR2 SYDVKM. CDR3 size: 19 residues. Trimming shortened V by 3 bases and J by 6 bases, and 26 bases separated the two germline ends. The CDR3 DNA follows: TGTGCCAGCAGTTTTCAGTTTGGCTTGGTAGGGGGGTCGTCCGGGGAGCTGTTTTTT. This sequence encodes CASSFQFGLVGGSSGELFF. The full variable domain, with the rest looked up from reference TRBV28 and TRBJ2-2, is DVKVTQSSRYLVKRTGEKVFLECVQDMDHENMFWYRQDPGLGLRLIYFSYDVKMKEKGDIPEGYSVSREKKERFSLILESASTNQTSMYLCASSFQFGLVGGSSGELFFGEGSRLTVL.

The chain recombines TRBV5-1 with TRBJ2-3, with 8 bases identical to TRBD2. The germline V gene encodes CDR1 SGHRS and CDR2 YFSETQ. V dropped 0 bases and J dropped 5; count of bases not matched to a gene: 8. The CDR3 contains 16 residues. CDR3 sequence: CASSLEASGQQDTQYF. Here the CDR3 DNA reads TGCGCCAGCAGCTTGGAGGCTAGCGGGCAGCAAGATACGCAGTATTTT.

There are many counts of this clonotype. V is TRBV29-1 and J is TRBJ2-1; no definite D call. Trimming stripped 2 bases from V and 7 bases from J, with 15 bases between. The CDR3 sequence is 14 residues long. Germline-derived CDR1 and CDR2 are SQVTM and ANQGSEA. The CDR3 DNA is TGCAGCGTTGAAAGTCTACACCACCAGAATGAGCAGTTCTTC. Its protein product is CSVESLHHQNEQFF.

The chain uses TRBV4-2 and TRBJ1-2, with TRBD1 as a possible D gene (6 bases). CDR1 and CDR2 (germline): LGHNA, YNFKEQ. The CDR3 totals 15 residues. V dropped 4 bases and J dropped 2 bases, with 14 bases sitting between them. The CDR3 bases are TGTGCCAGCAGCCCTACTAGGACAGAAAACTATGGCTACACCTTC. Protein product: CASSPTRTENYGYTF.

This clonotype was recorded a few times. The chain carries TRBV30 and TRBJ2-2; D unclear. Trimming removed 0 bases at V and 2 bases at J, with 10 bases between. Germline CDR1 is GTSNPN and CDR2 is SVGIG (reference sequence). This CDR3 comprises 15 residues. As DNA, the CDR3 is TGTGCCTGGAGTGTCAGTACAGTAAACACCGGGGAGCTGTTTTTT. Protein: CAWSVSTVNTGELFF.

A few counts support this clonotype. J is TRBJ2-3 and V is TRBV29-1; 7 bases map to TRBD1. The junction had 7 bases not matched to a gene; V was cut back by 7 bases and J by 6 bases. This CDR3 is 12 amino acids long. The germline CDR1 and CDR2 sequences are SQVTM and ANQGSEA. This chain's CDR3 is CSAETGSDTQYF. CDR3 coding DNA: TGCAGCGCCGAGACAGGGAGCGATACGCAGTATTTT.

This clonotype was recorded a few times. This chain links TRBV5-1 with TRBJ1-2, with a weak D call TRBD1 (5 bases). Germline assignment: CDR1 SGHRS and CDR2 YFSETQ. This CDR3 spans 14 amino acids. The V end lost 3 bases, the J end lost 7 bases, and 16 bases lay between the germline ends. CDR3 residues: CASSSLLGPVGYTF. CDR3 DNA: TGCGCCAGCAGCTCCCTCTTGGGGCCTGTTGGCTACACCTTC.

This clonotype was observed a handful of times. Written as DNA, the CDR3 is TGTGCCAGCAGCTTGGGGCCCGGGACGCCGGTTTTGGATGAAGCTTTCTTT. Amino acid sequence: CASSLGPGTPVLDEAFF. The chain is built from TRBV7-6 and TRBJ1-1; TRBD1 is a possible D gene (5 bases). V gave up 3 bases and J gave up 7 bases, with 24 bases separating them. The CDR3 totals 17 residues. Germline V gene lookup returns CDR1 SGHVS and CDR2 FNYEAQ. Using reference TRBV7-6 and TRBJ1-1 for the parts outside the CDR3, the full variable domain is GAGVSQSPRYKVTKRGQDVALRCDPISGHVSLYWYRQALGQGPEFLTYFNYEAQQDKSGLPNDRFSAERPEGSISTLTIQRTEQRDSAMYRCASSLGPGTPVLDEAFFGQGTRLTVV.

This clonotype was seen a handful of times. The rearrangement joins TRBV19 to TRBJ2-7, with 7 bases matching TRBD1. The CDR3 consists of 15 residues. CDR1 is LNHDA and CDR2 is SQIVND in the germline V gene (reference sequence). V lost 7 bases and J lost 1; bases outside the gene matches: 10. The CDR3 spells CASTRSGQRSYEQYF. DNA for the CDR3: TGTGCCAGTACCCGGTCGGGACAGAGATCCTACGAGCAGTACTTC. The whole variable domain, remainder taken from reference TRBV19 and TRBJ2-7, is DGGITQSPKYLFRKEGQNVTLSCEQNLNHDAMYWYRQDPGQGLRLIYYSQIVNDFQKGDIAEGYSVSREKKESFPLTVTSAQKNPTAFYLCASTRSGQRSYEQYFGPGTRLTVT.

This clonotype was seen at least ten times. CDR3 sequence reads: CSASGGVSSPLHF. CDR3 DNA: TGCAGTGCTAGTGGGGGGGTCAGTTCACCCCTCCACTTT. The rearrangement joins TRBV20-1 to TRBJ1-6, with TRBD1 as a possible D gene (5 bases). The germline gives CDR1 DFQATT, CDR2 SNEGSKA (reference sequence). Trimming cost V 3 bases and J 9 bases, with 12 bases left between them. The CDR3 sequence is 13 residues long.

The CDR3 sequence: CASSPGGTGANVLTF. The CDR3 DNA follows: TGTGCCAGCAGCCCCGGGGGCACTGGGGCCAACGTCCTGACTTTC. This sequence joins TRBV5-4 and TRBJ2-6, with D perhaps matching TRBD1 or TRBD2 (6 bases each). The germline V and J ends were trimmed by 4 bases and 2 bases, with 10 bases remaining between them. There are 15 residues in the CDR3. Germline CDR1 is SGHNT and CDR2 is YYREEE (reference sequence).

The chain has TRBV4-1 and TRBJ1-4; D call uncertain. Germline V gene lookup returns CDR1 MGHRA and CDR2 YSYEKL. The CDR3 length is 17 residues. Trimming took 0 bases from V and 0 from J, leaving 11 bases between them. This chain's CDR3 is CASSQETPAATNEKLFF. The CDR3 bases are TGCGCCAGCAGCCAAGAAACCCCAGCGGCAACTAATGAAAAACTGTTTTTT.

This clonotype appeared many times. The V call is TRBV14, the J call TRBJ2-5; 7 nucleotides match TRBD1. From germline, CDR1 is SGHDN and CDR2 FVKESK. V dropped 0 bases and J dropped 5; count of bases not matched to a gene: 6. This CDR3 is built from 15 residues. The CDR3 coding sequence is TGTGCCAGCAGCCAAGAGTCGGGACAGCTCGAGACCCAGTACTTC. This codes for CASSQESGQLETQYF.

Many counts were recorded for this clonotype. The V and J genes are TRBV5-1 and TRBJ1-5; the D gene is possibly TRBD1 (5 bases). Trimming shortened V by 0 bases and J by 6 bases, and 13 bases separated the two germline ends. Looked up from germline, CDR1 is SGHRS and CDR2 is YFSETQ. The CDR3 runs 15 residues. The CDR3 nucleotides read TGCGCCAGCAGCTTGGATGGGGGGTTGCGTCAGCCCCAGCATTTT. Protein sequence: CASSLDGGLRQPQHF.

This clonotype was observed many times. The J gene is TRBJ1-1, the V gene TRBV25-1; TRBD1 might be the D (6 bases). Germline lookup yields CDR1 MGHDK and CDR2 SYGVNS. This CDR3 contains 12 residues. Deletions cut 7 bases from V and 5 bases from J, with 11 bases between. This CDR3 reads CASIGTGTEAFF. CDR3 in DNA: TGTGCCAGCATTGGAACAGGGACTGAAGCTTTCTTT.

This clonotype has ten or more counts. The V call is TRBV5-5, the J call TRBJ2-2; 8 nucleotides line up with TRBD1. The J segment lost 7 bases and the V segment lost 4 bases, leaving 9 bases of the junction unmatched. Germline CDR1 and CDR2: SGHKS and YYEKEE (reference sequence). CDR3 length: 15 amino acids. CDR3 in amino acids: CASSTRTGLGGELFF. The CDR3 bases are TGTGCCAGCAGCACCCGGACAGGGCTTGGCGGGGAGCTGTTTTTT.

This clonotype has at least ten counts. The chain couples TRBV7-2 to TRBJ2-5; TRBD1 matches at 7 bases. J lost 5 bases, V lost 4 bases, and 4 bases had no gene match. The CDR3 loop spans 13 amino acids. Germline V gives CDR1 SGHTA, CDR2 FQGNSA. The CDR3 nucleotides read TGTGCCAGCAGCTCGACAGGGCACGAGACCCAGTACTTC. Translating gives CASSSTGHETQYF.